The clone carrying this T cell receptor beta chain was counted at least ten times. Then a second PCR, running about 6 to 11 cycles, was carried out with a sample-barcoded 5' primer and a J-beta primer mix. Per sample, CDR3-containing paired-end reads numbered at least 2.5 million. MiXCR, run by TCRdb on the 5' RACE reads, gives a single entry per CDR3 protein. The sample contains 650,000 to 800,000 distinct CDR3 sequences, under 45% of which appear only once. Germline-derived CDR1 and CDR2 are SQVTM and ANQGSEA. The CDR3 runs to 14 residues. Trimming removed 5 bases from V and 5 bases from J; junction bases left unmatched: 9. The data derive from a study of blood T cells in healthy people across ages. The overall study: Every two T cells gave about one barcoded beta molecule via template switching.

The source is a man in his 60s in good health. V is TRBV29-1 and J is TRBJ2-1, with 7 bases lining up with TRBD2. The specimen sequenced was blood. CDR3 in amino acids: CSVPSGTLNNEQFF. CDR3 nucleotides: TGCAGCGTTCCAAGCGGGACCCTCAACAATGAGCAGTTCTTC.